These T cell receptor beta chains were read from a single sample in a study of cytomegalovirus exposure and HLA in healthy donors. Clones were sequenced by immunoSEQ multiplex PCR, and TCRdb holds only the in-frame ones, with some missing. The sample includes about 120,000 clones, about 81% of them seen just once. Sequencing was performed on PBMCs. These receptors all come from a woman aged 40 to 50 in good health and CMV-seropositive. Both conserved end residues are part of each CDR3. The order of the fields is J gene, clone size, D gene, V gene, CDR3 protein, CDR3 DNA. The D gene is left open where the match is weak. Size is stated for part of the rows, as once, few or many counts, or as a class when the clone is expanded.

TRBJ1-1 | NA | NA | TRBV5-4 | CASSPWGVQANTEAFF | TGTGCCAGCAGCCCGTGGGGGGTTCAGGCGAACACTGAAGCTTTCTTT
TRBJ2-7 | NA | NA | TRBV4-3 | CASSQGVPGYEQYF | TGCGCCAGCAGCCAGGGAGTACCCGGCTACGAGCAGTACTTC
TRBJ2-7 | NA | TRBD2 | TRBV5-6 | CASSRGRAYEQYF | TGTGCCAGCAGCCGGGGGAGGGCCTACGAGCAGTACTTC
TRBJ2-5 | NA | TRBD2 | TRBV6-5 | CASSYSGLAGEETQYF | TGTGCCAGCAGTTACTCGGGTCTAGCGGGAGAGGAGACCCAGTACTTC
TRBJ2-7 | NA | NA | TRBV20-1 | CSTSIRYEQYF | TGCAGCACTAGCATTAGGTACGAGCAGTACTTC
TRBJ1-2 | NA | TRBD1 | TRBV25-1 | CASSETTGTHGYTF | TGTGCCAGCAGTGAGACGACAGGGACTCATGGCTACACCTTC
TRBJ1-1 | NA | NA | TRBV5-1 | CASSLNRDTEAFF | TGCGCCAGCAGCCTAAACAGGGACACTGAAGCTTTCTTT
TRBJ2-1 | NA | NA | TRBV28 | CASIHPSLQVSSYNEQFF | TGTGCCAGCATCCACCCCAGCTTACAGGTCAGCTCCTACAATGAGCAGTTCTTC
TRBJ1-1 | NA | TRBD1 | TRBV5-1 | CASSTGQGDRAFF | TGCGCCAGCAGCACGGGACAGGGTGATAGAGCTTTCTTT
TRBJ1-2 | NA | TRBD1 | TRBV27 | CASSSGTGHHGYTF | TGTGCCAGCAGTTCTGGGACAGGTCATCATGGCTACACCTTC
TRBJ1-5 | NA | NA | TRBV7-9 | CASSPDGVSNQPQHF | TGTGCCAGCAGCCCCGACGGAGTTAGCAATCAGCCCCAGCATTTT
TRBJ2-3 | NA | NA | TRBV21-1 | CASTYSGGARDTQYF | TGTGCCAGCACCTATAGCGGGGGGGCTAGAGATACGCAGTATTTT
TRBJ1-2 | NA | TRBD1 | TRBV6-5 | CASRTGGRDGYTF | TGTGCCAGCAGGACAGGGGGACGTGATGGCTACACCTTC
TRBJ1-5 | NA | NA | TRBV19 | CASTLDYSNQPQHF | TGTGCCAGTACCCTAGATTATAGCAATCAGCCCCAGCATTTT
TRBJ1-4 | few | TRBD1 | TRBV4-3 | CASSQDRTGGGGEKLFF | TGCGCCAGCAGCCAAGACCGAACAGGGGGCGGAGGGGAAAAACTGTTTTTT
TRBJ1-6 | NA | NA | TRBV2 | CASSGVQGGNSPLHF | TGTGCCAGCAGTGGGGTCCAGGGTGGTAATTCACCCCTCCACTTT
TRBJ2-5 | NA | TRBD2 | TRBV5-4 | CASSGTSGVGETQYF | TGTGCCAGCAGCGGGACTAGCGGGGTCGGGGAGACCCAGTACTTC
TRBJ1-1 | NA | NA | TRBV4-1 | CASSQGPVEEAFF | TGCGCCAGCAGCCAAGGGCCAGTTGAAGAAGCTTTCTTT
TRBJ2-1 | NA | TRBD2 | TRBV6-1 | CASSESSGSWYEQFF | TGTGCCAGCAGTGAGTCCAGCGGGAGTTGGTATGAGCAGTTCTTC
TRBJ2-3 | NA | NA | TRBV7-3 | CASSSTGRGDTDTQYF | TGTGCCAGCAGCTCCACCGGGCGGGGAGACACAGATACGCAGTATTTT
TRBJ1-1 | once | TRBD1 | TRBV6-5 | CASSYSPGGNTEAFF | TGTGCCAGCAGTTACTCCCCAGGGGGGAACACTGAAGCTTTCTTT
TRBJ1-3 | NA | TRBD1 | TRBV2 | CASSERQGGNTIYF | TGTGCCAGCAGTGAACGACAGGGAGGAAACACCATATATTTT
TRBJ2-2 | NA | NA | TRBV11-3 | CASSLSARGPGELFF | TGTGCCAGCAGCTTATCCGCCAGGGGCCCCGGGGAGCTGTTTTTT
TRBJ2-3 | NA | TRBD2 | TRBV7-6 | CASSLGGGRSPDTQYF | TGTGCCAGCAGCTTAGGTGGCGGGAGGTCTCCAGATACGCAGTATTTT
TRBJ1-2 | NA | TRBD1 | TRBV27 | CASGAEGTVYGYTF | TGTGCCAGCGGAGCTGAAGGGACAGTCTATGGCTACACCTTC
TRBJ1-5 | NA | NA | TRBV7-9 | CASSLGGPNQPQHF | TGTGCCAGCAGCTTAGGAGGGCCCAATCAGCCCCAGCATTTT
TRBJ2-7 | NA | NA | TRBV28 | CASSPPIYEQYF | TGTGCCAGCAGTCCCCCCATCTACGAGCAGTACTTC
TRBJ2-3 | few | TRBD2 | TRBV9 | CASSVVTSLDTQYF | TGTGCCAGCAGCGTAGTGACTAGCCTTGATACGCAGTATTTT
TRBJ2-7 | NA | NA | TRBV7-2 | CASSLGQFQEEQYF | TGTGCCAGCAGCTTAGGGCAGTTTCAAGAAGAGCAGTACTTC
TRBJ1-2 | NA | TRBD1 | TRBV25-1 | CASRGQGAAGYTF | TGTGCCAGCAGGGGACAGGGGGCAGCGGGCTACACCTTC
TRBJ2-1 | NA | NA | TRBV7-9 | CASSLGNGGDNEQFF | TGTGCCAGCAGCTTAGGGAATGGCGGAGACAATGAGCAGTTCTTC
TRBJ1-1 | NA | NA | TRBV6-5 | CASSPTGNTEAFF | TGTGCCAGCAGCCCGACGGGGAACACTGAAGCTTTCTTT
TRBJ1-3 | NA | NA | TRBV28 | CASSRMTVGNTIYF | TGTGCCAGCAGCCGAATGACAGTTGGAAACACCATATATTTT
TRBJ1-3 | once | NA | TRBV19 | CASSIMDSPSGNTIYF | TGTGCCAGTAGTATAATGGACAGTCCCTCTGGAAACACCATATATTTT
TRBJ2-2 | few | TRBD1 | TRBV7-3 | CATRQGATTGELFF | TGTGCCACCCGACAGGGGGCGACCACCGGGGAGCTGTTTTTT
TRBJ2-3 | NA | NA | TRBV5-6 | CASSLAVLQGRGSDTQYF | TGTGCCAGCAGCTTGGCAGTTTTGCAGGGGCGAGGTTCAGATACGCAGTATTTT
TRBJ2-3 | few | TRBD2 | TRBV6-1 | CASNRLAGDTDTQYF | TGTGCCAGCAACCGACTAGCGGGGGACACAGATACGCAGTATTTT
TRBJ1-5 | NA | TRBD1 | TRBV6-1 | CASSGGQRGTQPQHF | TGTGCCAGCAGTGGGGGACAGAGGGGGACTCAGCCCCAGCATTTT
TRBJ2-1 | NA | TRBD1 | TRBV27 | CASSDRDSEFF | TGTGCCAGCAGCGACCGGGACAGTGAGTTCTTC
TRBJ2-1 | NA | NA | TRBV5-1 | CASSWRGSEVHEQFF | TGCGCCAGCAGCTGGAGGGGTAGCGAGGTGCATGAGCAGTTCTTC
TRBJ2-5 | NA | TRBD2 | TRBV9 | CASSVGSRGGQETQYF | TGTGCCAGCAGCGTAGGCTCGCGGGGGGGCCAAGAGACCCAGTACTTC
TRBJ2-2 | few | NA | TRBV7-2 | CASTLPRPGNTGELFF | TGTGCCAGCACCTTACCACGTCCAGGGAACACCGGGGAGCTGTTTTTT
TRBJ2-7 | once | NA | TRBV7-8 | CASSSRRRGDEQYF | TGTGCCAGCAGCTCCCGTCGGCGGGGCGACGAGCAGTACTTC
TRBJ2-4 | NA | NA | TRBV6-1 | CASSEAARENIQYF | TGTGCCAGCAGTGAAGCGGCCAGGGAAAACATTCAGTACTTC